The subject of this entry is one T cell receptor beta chain. Its target is unknown. A much more abundant neighbour one base away suggests this may be a read error. This sample stems from a study of tumor and adjacent non-tumor tissue in lung cancer. Study-level information: The cohort had around twelve adenocarcinoma, 2 squamous cell and 1 small cell patients. Samples averaged roughly 4.3 million productive TCRbeta reads each. Study-level results: Shorter survival was associated with higher TCR diversity in tumors.

Germline CDR1 and CDR2: MNHEY and SVGAGI. This CDR3 spans 14 amino acids. TCRbeta libraries were built with three rounds of nested PCR, modified from ARM-PCR. TCRdb re-derived calls from the multiplex PCR reads in MiXCR, one entry per CDR3 protein. This table holds about 110,000 distinct CDR3 sequences, roughly three fifths found once. The template was RNA from unsorted bulk tissue. Distant lung tissue was collected more than 3 cm away from the tumor edge. Newly diagnosed lung cancer patients had thoracic surgery in China, August–late 2014, without prior chemotherapy. Sample: distant non-tumor lung tissue. This receptor was taken from a man aged 55-75 years with non-small cell lung cancer. The V gene is TRBV6-5, the J gene TRBJ2-1, with TRBD1 identical over 9 bases. CDR3 region: CVSRRGQGWNEQFF. CDR3 bases: TGTGTCAGCAGACGAGGACAGGGGTGGAATGAGCAGTTCTTC.